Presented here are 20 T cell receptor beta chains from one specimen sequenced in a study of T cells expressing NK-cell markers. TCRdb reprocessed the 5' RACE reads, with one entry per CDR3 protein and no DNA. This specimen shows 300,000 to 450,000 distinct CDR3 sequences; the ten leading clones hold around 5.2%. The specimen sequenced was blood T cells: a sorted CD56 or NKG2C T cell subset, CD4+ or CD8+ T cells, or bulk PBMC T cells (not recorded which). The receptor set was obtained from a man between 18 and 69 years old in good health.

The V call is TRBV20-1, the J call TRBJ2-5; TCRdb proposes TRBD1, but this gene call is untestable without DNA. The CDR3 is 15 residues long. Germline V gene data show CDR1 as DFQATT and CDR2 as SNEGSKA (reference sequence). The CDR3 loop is CSATYPKGNQETQYF.

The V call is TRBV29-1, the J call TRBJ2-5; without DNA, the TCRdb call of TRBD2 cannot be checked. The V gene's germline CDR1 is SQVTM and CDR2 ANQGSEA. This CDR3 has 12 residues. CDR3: CSVAEGTETQYF.

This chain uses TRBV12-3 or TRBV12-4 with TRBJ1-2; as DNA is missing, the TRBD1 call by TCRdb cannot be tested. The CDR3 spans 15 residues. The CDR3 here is CASSGSGTGNYGYTF.

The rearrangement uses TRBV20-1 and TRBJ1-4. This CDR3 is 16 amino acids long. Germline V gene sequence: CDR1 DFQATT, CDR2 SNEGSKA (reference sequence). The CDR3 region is CSARGPSGRGGEKLFF.

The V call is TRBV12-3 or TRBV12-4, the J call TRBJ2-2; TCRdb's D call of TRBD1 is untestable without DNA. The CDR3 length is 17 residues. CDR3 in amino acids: CASSLRDVSTNTGELFF.

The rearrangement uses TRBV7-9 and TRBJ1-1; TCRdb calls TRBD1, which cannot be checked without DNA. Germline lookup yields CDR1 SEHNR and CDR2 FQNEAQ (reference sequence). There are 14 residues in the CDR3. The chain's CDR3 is CASSLAHGGTEAFF.

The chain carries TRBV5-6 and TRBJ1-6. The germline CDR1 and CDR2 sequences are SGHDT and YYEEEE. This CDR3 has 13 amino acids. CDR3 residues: CASSLPVNSPLHF.

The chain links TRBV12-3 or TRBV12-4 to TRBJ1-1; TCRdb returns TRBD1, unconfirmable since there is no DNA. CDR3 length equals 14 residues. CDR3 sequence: CASSPRTGGPEAFF.

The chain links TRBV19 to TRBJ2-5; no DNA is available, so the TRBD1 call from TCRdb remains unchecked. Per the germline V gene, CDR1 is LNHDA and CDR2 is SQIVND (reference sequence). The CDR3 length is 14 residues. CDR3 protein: CASRYTGSGETQYF.

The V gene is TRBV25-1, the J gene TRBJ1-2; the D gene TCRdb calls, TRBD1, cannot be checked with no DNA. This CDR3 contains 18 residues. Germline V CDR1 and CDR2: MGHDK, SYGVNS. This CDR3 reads CASSPPGTGSPINYGYTF.

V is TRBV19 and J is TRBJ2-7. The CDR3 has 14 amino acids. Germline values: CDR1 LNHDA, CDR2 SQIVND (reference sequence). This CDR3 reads CASSSNSVTYEQYF.

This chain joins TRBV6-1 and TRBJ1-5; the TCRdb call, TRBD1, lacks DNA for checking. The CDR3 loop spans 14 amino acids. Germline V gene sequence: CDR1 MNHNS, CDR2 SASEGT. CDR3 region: CASRPQGSNQPQHF.

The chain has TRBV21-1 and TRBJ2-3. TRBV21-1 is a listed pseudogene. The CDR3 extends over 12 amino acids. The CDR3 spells CASSKGTDTQYF.

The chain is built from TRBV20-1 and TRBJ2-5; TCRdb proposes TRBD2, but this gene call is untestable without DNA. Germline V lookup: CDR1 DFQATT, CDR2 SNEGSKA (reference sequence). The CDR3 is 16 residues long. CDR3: CSATDSGGGYQETQYF.

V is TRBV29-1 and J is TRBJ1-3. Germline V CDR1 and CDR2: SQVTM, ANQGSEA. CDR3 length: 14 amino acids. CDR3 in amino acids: CSVERSRSGNTIYF.

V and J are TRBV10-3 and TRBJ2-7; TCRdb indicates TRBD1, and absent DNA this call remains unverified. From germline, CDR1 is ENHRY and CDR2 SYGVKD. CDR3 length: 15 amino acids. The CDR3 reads CAIRPGQGASHEQYF.

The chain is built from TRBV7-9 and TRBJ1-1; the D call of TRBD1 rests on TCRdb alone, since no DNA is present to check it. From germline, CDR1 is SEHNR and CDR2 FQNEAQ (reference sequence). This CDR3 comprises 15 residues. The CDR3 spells CASSLKRQGPPEAFF.

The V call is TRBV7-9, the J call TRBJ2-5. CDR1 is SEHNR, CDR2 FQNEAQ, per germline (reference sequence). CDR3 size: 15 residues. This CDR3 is CASSGQQVLQETQYF. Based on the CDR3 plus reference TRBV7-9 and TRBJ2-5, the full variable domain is DTGVSQNPRHKITKRGQNVTFRCDPISEHNRLYWYRQTLGQGPEFLTYFQNEAQLEKSRLLSDRFSAERPKGSFSTLEIQRTEQGDSAMYLCASSGQQVLQETQYFGPGTRLLVL.

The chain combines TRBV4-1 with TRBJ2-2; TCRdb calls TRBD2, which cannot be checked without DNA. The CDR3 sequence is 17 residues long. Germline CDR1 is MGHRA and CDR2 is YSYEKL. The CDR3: CASSAGRAYGLTGELFF.

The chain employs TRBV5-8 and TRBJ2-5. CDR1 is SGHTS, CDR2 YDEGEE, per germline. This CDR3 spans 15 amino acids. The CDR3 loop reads CASSLRSAISETQYF.